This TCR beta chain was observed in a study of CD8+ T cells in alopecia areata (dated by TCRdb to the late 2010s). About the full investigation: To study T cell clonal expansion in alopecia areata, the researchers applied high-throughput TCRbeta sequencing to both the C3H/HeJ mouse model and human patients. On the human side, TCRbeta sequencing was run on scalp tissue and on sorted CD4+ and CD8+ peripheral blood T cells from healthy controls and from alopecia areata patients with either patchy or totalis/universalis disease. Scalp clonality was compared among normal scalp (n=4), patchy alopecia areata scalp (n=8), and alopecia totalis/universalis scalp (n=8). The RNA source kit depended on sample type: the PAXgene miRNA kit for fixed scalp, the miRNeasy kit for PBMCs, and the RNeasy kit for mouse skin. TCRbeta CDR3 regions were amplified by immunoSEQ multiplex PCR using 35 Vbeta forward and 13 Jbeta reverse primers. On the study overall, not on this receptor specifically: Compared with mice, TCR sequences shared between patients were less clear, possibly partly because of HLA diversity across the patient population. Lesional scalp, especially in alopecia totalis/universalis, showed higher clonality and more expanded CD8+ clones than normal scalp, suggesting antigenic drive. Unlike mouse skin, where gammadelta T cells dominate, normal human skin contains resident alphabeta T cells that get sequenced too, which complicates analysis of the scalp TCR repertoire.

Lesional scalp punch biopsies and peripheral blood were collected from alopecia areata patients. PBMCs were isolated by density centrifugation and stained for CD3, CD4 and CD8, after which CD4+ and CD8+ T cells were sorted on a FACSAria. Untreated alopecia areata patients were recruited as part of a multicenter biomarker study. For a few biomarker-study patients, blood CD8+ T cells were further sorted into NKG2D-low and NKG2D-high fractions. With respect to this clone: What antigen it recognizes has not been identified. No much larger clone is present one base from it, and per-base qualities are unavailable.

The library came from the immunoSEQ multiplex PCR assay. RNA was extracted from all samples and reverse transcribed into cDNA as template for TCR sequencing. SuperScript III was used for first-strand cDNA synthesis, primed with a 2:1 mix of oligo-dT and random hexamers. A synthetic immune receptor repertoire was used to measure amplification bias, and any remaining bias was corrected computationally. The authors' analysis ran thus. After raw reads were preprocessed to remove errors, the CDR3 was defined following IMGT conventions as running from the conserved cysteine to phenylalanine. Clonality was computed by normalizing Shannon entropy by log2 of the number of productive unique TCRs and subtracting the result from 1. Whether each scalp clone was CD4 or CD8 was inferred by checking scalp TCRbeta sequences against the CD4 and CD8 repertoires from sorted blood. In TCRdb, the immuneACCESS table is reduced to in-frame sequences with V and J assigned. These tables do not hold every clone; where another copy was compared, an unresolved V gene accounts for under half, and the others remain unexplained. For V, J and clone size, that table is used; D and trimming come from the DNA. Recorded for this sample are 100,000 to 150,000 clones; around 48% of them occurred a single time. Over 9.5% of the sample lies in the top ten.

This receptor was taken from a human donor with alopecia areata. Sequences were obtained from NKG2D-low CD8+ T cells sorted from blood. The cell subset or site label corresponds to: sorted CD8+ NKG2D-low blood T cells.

The CDR3 protein sequence reads: CASRGTEKNIQYF. The DNA sequence is given as TGTGCCAGCAGGGGGACAGAAAAAAACATTCAGTACTTC. The sequence joins TRBV27 to TRBJ2-4, and TRBD1 matches 7 of the central bases. CDR1 MNHEY and CDR2 SMNVEV were looked up in the germline V gene (reference sequence). The CDR3 runs 13 residues from the cysteine to the phenylalanine. Only the CDR3 portion is preserved as DNA: 39 bases, with reading frame beginning at the first base. V is cut back by 6 bases and J by 4 bases, with 3 bases in the junction unmatched.